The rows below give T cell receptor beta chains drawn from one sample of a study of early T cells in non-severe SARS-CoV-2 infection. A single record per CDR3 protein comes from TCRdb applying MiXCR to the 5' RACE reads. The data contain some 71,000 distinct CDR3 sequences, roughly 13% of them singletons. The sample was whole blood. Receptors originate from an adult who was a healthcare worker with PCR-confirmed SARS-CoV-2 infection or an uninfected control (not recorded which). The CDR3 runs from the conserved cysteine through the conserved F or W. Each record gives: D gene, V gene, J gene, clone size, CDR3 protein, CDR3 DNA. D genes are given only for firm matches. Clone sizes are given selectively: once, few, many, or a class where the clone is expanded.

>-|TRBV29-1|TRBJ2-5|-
CSARRGQQETQYF
TGCAGCGCCCGGAGGGGACAGCAAGAGACCCAGTACTTC
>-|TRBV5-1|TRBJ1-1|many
CASNPGTSNTEAFF
TGCGCCAGCAACCCCGGGACATCCAACACTGAAGCTTTCTTT
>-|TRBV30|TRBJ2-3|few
CAWSADILRDTQYF
TGTGCCTGGAGTGCTGACATCCTAAGGGATACGCAGTATTTT
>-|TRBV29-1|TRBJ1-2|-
CSGQADYGYTF
TGCAGCGGACAGGCAGACTATGGCTACACCTTC
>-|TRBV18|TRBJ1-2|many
CASSWQKGYGYTF
TGTGCCAGCTCATGGCAGAAGGGCTATGGCTACACCTTC
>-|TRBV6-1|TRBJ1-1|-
CASSDAGQETEAFF
TGTGCCAGCAGTGACGCAGGTCAGGAAACTGAAGCTTTCTTT
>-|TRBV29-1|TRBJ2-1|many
CSVGRVLGNEQFF
TGCAGCGTTGGAAGGGTCTTAGGCAATGAGCAGTTCTTC
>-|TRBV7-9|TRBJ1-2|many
CASSRTGTDGYTF
TGTGCCAGCAGCAGAACAGGGACGGATGGCTACACCTTC
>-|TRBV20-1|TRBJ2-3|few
CSSLPWGTDTQYF
TGCAGTTCCCTCCCCTGGGGCACAGATACGCAGTATTTT
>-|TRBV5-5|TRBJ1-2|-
CASSLRRAHGYTF
TGTGCCAGCAGCTTGAGGCGGGCTCATGGCTACACCTTC
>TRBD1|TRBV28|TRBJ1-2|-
CASRPQGQVYGYTF
TGTGCCAGCAGGCCACAGGGGCAGGTCTATGGCTACACCTTC
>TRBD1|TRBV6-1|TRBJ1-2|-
CASSVGQGYGYTF
TGTGCCAGCAGTGTCGGACAGGGCTATGGCTACACCTTC
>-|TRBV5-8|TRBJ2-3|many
CASSSLGQSTLTDTQYF
TGTGCCAGCAGCTCCCTTGGACAGAGCACCCTCACAGATACGCAGTATTTT
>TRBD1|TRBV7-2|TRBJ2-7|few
CASSTGGASYEQYF
TGTGCCAGCAGCACAGGGGGCGCCTCCTACGAGCAGTACTTC
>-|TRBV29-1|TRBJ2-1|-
CSVDAGSTQFF
TGCAGCGTTGATGCGGGAAGTACGCAGTTCTTC
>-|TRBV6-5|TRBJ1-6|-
CASSSGTVVYNSPLHF
TGTGCCAGCAGTTCCGGGACGGTAGTCTATAATTCACCCCTCCACTTT
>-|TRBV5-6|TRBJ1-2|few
CASSQKGGYNYGYTF
TGTGCCAGCAGCCAAAAGGGTGGATACAACTATGGCTACACCTTC
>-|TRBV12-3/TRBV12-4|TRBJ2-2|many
CASSLIGGNTGELFF
TGTGCCAGCAGTTTGATCGGGGGGAACACCGGGGAGCTGTTTTTT
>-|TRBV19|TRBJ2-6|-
CASSFSRPGANVLTF
TGTGCCAGTAGTTTCAGTCGCCCTGGGGCCAACGTCCTGACTTTC
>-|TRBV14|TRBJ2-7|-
CASSQQTYEQYF
TGTGCCAGCAGCCAGCAAACCTACGAGCAGTACTTC
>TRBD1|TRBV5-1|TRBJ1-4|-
CASSLRTGGNEKLFF
TGCGCCAGCAGCTTGCGGACAGGGGGGAATGAAAAACTGTTTTTT
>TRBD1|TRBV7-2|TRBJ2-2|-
CASGFDRGNTGELFF
TGTGCCAGCGGATTCGACAGGGGGAACACCGGGGAGCTGTTTTTT
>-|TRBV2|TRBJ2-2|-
CASSALLDFTGELFF
TGTGCCAGCAGTGCCCTTCTGGACTTCACCGGGGAGCTGTTTTTT
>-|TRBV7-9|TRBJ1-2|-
CASSQQGAGRYGYTF
TGTGCCAGCAGCCAACAAGGGGCGGGGAGATATGGCTACACCTTC
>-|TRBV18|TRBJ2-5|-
CASSPGRETQYF
TGTGCCAGCTCACCGGGGAGAGAGACCCAGTACTTC
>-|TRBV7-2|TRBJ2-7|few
CASSFRGRVSEQYF
TGTGCCAGCAGCTTCCGGGGGAGAGTTAGCGAGCAGTACTTC
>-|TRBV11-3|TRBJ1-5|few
CASSFDSPSNQPQHF
TGTGCCAGCAGCTTTGACAGTCCTAGCAATCAGCCCCAGCATTTT
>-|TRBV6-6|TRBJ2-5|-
CASSDLSGGLETQYF
TGTGCCAGCAGCGACCTCTCCGGGGGTCTGGAGACCCAGTACTTC
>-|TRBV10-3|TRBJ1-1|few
CAISEGRTAFF
TGTGCCATCAGTGAAGGCAGGACAGCTTTCTTT
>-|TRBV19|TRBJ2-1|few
CASSMGLRGEQFF
TGTGCCAGTAGTATGGGACTTAGAGGTGAGCAGTTCTTC
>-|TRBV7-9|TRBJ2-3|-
CASSLAQNTDTQYF
TGTGCCAGCAGCTTAGCCCAGAACACAGATACGCAGTATTTT
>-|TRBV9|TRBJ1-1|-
CASSRVVGTEAFF
TGTGCCAGCAGTCGTGTCGTGGGCACTGAAGCTTTCTTT
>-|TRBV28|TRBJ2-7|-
CASSSQGFFKGASYEQYF
TGTGCCAGCAGTTCTCAGGGATTTTTTAAAGGTGCCTCCTACGAGCAGTACTTC
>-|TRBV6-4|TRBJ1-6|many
CASSEGQGMTPLHF
TGTGCCAGCAGTGAAGGGCAGGGAATGACACCCCTCCACTTT
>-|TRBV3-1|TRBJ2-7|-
CASSHTGHEQYF
TGTGCCAGCAGCCATACGGGGCACGAGCAGTACTTC
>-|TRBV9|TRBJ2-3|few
CASTRVTDTQYF
TGTGCCAGCACTCGGGTCACAGATACGCAGTATTTT
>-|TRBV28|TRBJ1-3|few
CASSFLRGRGSGNTIYF
TGTGCCAGCAGTTTTCTTCGGGGGCGGGGCTCTGGAAACACCATATATTTT
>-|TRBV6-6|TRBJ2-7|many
CASSLTESYEQYF
TGTGCCAGCAGTCTGACGGAATCCTACGAGCAGTACTTC
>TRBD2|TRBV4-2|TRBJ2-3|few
CASSQDVWTSGGLSTDTQYF
TGTGCCAGCAGCCAAGATGTCTGGACTAGCGGGGGCCTCAGCACAGATACGCAGTATTTT
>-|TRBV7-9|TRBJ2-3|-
CASSKSIARDTQYF
TGTGCCAGCAGCAAGTCCATAGCAAGAGATACGCAGTATTTT
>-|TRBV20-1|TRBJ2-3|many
CSATGAGKDTQYF
TGCAGTGCCACGGGGGCCGGGAAAGATACGCAGTATTTT
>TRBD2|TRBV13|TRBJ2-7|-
CAGPWERGSYEQYF
TGTGCCGGTCCTTGGGAGCGGGGGAGCTACGAGCAGTACTTC
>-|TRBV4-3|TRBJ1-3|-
CASSQDFGGLENTIYF
TGCGCCAGCAGCCAAGATTTTGGGGGGCTCGAAAACACCATATATTTT
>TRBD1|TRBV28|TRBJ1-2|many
CASSSGGPGTEGYTF
TGTGCCAGCAGTTCGGGCGGGCCCGGGACAGAGGGCTACACCTTC
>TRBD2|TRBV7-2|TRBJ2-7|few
CASSLMTSGGSSSYEQYF
TGTGCCAGCAGCTTAATGACTAGCGGGGGGAGTAGCTCCTACGAGCAGTACTTC